This TCR beta chain was captured by sequencing in a study of tumor-infiltrating lymphocytes in localized non-small cell lung cancer. General study findings and limits: Different pieces of the same tissue went to different assays, confounding technical variation with intratumor heterogeneity.

This clone showed up just a few times. Its antigen is unidentified. CDR1 is MNHNS, CDR2 SASEGT, per germline. The CDR3 runs 12 residues. The V end lost 6 bases, the J end lost 7 bases, and 12 bases lay between the germline ends. Sequenced by immunoSEQ multiplex PCR; TCRdb stores in-frame clones only, minus some. Of roughly 12,000 clones in the sample, about 76% were seen once. The chain combines TRBV6-1 with TRBJ1-2, with a tentative D call TRBD1 (5 bases). The source is a human donor with non-small cell lung cancer. Sequenced sample: uninvolved lung tissue not adjacent to the tumor. This CDR3 is CASRDGAGGYTF. The CDR3 DNA reads as TGTGCCAGCAGGGACGGGGCAGGTGGCTACACCTTC.